A single sample gave rise to the 24 T cell receptor beta chains below, sequenced in a study of post-analysis software for immune sequencing data. Regarding the study as a whole: In patients, TRBV5-6, TRBV5-1 and TRBV20-1 belonged to roughly five TRBV segments found more frequently than in controls.

Each TCR beta cDNA library carried unique molecular identifiers. TCRdb used MiXCR to reprocess the PCR reads, holding one entry per CDR3 protein. The sample comprises 650,000 to 850,000 distinct CDR3 sequences, more than 45% of which are singletons, and roughly 5.2% rests with the top ten. The antigens these receptors bind are not known. Sequenced sample: blood. The receptors derive from a girl aged 10 to 17 with multiple sclerosis.

The table lists this clonotype with a few counts. The genes are TRBV20-1 and TRBJ2-3, with a weak D call TRBD2 (6 bases). This CDR3 spans 15 amino acids. The germline CDR1 and CDR2 sequences are DFQATT and SNEGSKA (reference sequence). Trimming took off 5 bases at V and 0 bases at J, with 15 bases between the two ends. CDR3 in DNA: TGCAGTGCTCAGAACCTAGGGAGGAGCACAGATACGCAGTATTTT. Amino acid sequence: CSAQNLGRSTDTQYF.

The gene calls are TRBV4-1 and TRBJ1-4; 7 positions match TRBD1. Looked up from germline, CDR1 is MGHRA and CDR2 is YSYEKL. J lost 0 bases, V lost 2 bases, and 9 bases had no gene match. The CDR3 length is 18 residues. The CDR3 is CASSQKEKRGPTNEKLFF. As DNA, the CDR3 is TGCGCCAGCAGCCAAAAGGAGAAAAGGGGGCCAACTAATGAAAAACTGTTTTTT.

This clonotype was recorded at least ten times. The chain couples TRBV20-1 to TRBJ2-1; 12 nucleotides line up with TRBD2. CDR3 length: 14 amino acids. Germline V gives CDR1 DFQATT, CDR2 SNEGSKA (reference sequence). After removal of 3 bases from V and 9 bases from J, the junction contained 6 bases not matched to a gene. CDR3 sequence: CSASLLAGGIEQFF. For the CDR3, the DNA is TGCAGTGCTAGCCTACTAGCGGGAGGTATTGAGCAGTTCTTC.

CDR3 loop: CASSFQMGGRDYNEQFF. For the CDR3, the DNA is TGTGCCAGCAGTTTCCAGATGGGCGGGAGGGACTACAATGAGCAGTTCTTC. The chain uses TRBV12-3 or TRBV12-4 and TRBJ2-1, with TRBD2 identical over 9 bases. J gave up 3 bases and V 3 bases, and 9 bases lay outside the gene matches. This CDR3 has 17 residues.

The chain employs TRBV2 and TRBJ2-7; a weak D match, TRBD2 (5 bases). Germline CDR1 is SNHLY and CDR2 is FYNNEI. V lost 2 bases and J 6 bases, leaving 8 bases between the germline ends. The CDR3 has 12 amino acids. Here the CDR3 DNA reads TGTGCCAGCAGTGAATCTGCGGGCGAGCAGTACTTC. Its protein product is CASSESAGEQYF.

V and J are TRBV7-8 and TRBJ2-4, with D hard to call. Matching the DNA end better, TRBJ2-5 makes the J call doubtful. CDR3 size: 17 residues. Germline CDR1 is SGHVS and CDR2 is FQNEAQ. The CDR3 DNA sequence: TGTGCCAGCAGCTTAGCGGGAAAGCGTTGGGTAGGAGAGACCCAGTACTTC. The encoded protein is CASSLAGKRWVGETQYF.

This chain links TRBV3-1 with TRBJ1-2; weak D call: TRBD1 (5 bases). Germline CDR1 and CDR2: LGHDT and YNNKEL (reference sequence). V was clipped by 1 base and J by 5 bases, with 14 bases between them. CDR3 length equals 15 residues. CDR3 nucleotide sequence: TGTGCCAGCAGCCAAGGATGGGACCTTGCGTATGGCTACACCTTC. Its translation: CASSQGWDLAYGYTF. Based on the CDR3 plus reference TRBV3-1 and TRBJ1-2, the full variable domain is DTAVSQTPKYLVTQMGNDKSIKCEQNLGHDTMYWYKQDSKKFLKIMFSYNNKELIINETVPNRFSPKSPDKAHLNLHINSLELGDSAVYFCASSQGWDLAYGYTFGSGTRLTVV.

This chain joins TRBV13 and TRBJ2-1; D not resolved. The CDR3 is 14 residues long. V shed 4 bases and J shed 0 bases, with 7 bases lying between them. The germline V gene has CDR1 PRHDT and CDR2 FYEKMQ (reference sequence). The CDR3 is CASSSWVSYNEQFF. CDR3 bases: TGTGCCAGCAGCTCGTGGGTCTCCTACAATGAGCAGTTCTTC. Based on the CDR3 plus reference TRBV13 and TRBJ2-1, the full variable domain is AAGVIQSPRHLIKEKRETATLKCYPIPRHDTVYWYQQGPGQDPQFLISFYEKMQSDKGSIPDRFSAQQFSDYHSELNMSSLELGDSALYFCASSSWVSYNEQFFGPGTRLTVL.

The V call is TRBV19, the J call TRBJ2-2; no reliable D call. The CDR3 runs 15 residues. Trimming removed 1 base from V and 2 bases from J, with 8 bases in between. The V gene's germline CDR1 is LNHDA and CDR2 SQIVND (reference sequence). In DNA, the CDR3 is TGTGCCAGTAGTATAGCTCCAGCCAACACCGGGGAGCTGTTTTTT. Its protein is CASSIAPANTGELFF.

This clonotype was seen a handful of times. V usage is TRBV18 and J usage is TRBJ2-4, with TRBD2 matching over 10 bases. TRBJ2-5 explains the end of the DNA better; the J call may be wrong. The V gene's germline CDR1 is KGHSH and CDR2 LQKENI. The CDR3 runs to 16 residues. CDR3 DNA: TGTGCCAGCTCACCCGTAGCGGGAGGTGCACAAGAGACCCAGTACTTC. Its protein is CASSPVAGGAQETQYF.

This clonotype has only a few counts. The rearrangement joins TRBV20-1 to TRBJ2-7; 11 bases are shared with TRBD1. Trimming at V came to 5 bases and at J to 2 bases, leaving 8 bases not matched to a gene. The CDR3 is made up of 15 amino acids. Germline V gives CDR1 DFQATT, CDR2 SNEGSKA (reference sequence). The CDR3 bases are TGCAGTGCTTATGAGGGACAGGGGGTTGCCTACGAGCAGTACTTC. Its translation: CSAYEGQGVAYEQYF.

The rearrangement links TRBV27 to TRBJ1-2; the D is unclear. Germline V lookup: CDR1 MNHEY, CDR2 SMNVEV (reference sequence). Deletions cut 5 bases from V and 3 bases from J, with 10 bases between. This CDR3 is 13 amino acids long. As DNA, the CDR3 is TGTGCCAGCAGTGCTACACGGGACTATGGCTACACCTTC. Translation gives CASSATRDYGYTF.

The chain has TRBV7-9 and TRBJ2-7; 8 nucleotides line up with TRBD1. The CDR3 runs to 13 residues. Germline V gene lookup returns CDR1 SEHNR and CDR2 FQNEAQ (reference sequence). Germline trimming cut 7 bases from V and 3 bases from J; bases unmatched to any gene: 5. The CDR3 spells CASNLQGGYEQYF. The CDR3 region has the DNA TGTGCCAGCAACCTACAGGGGGGCTACGAGCAGTACTTC.

The rearrangement uses TRBV7-6 and TRBJ2-7; D gene unclear. Germline lookup yields CDR1 SGHVS and CDR2 FNYEAQ. This CDR3 is 13 amino acids long. The V and J ends lost 1 base and 4 bases respectively, with 8 bases between them. Here the CDR3 reads CASSLEIGYEQYF. In DNA, the CDR3 is TGTGCCAGCAGCTTAGAGATAGGATACGAGCAGTACTTC.

The chain carries TRBV7-3 and TRBJ2-3; D possibly matches TRBD1 or TRBD2 (5 bases each). Germline CDR1 and CDR2: SGHTA and FQGTGA. Trimming stripped 6 bases from V and 2 bases from J, with 15 bases between. The CDR3 spans 15 residues. CDR3 DNA: TGTGCCAGCAGTGACCGGGGCCCCTCCACAGATACGCAGTATTTT. Protein: CASSDRGPSTDTQYF.

The chain couples TRBV29-1 to TRBJ1-1; no clear D. The CDR3 is 11 residues long. Trimming cost V 7 bases and J 5 bases, with 11 bases left between them. Germline V gene sequence: CDR1 SQVTM, CDR2 ANQGSEA. The DNA of the CDR3 is TGCAGCGCTATGACGAGTACTGAAGCTTTCTTT. The encoded protein is CSAMTSTEAFF.

The chain employs TRBV2 and TRBJ2-3, with D perhaps assigned TRBD1 or TRBD2 (5 bases each). This CDR3 has 12 residues. CDR1 SNHLY and CDR2 FYNNEI come from the germline V gene. The V end lost 10 bases, the J end lost 2 bases, and 10 bases lay between the germline ends. The CDR3 DNA follows: TGTGCCACCCGGGGCCTCACAGATACGCAGTATTTT. This sequence encodes CATRGLTDTQYF.

The V gene is TRBV20-1, the J gene TRBJ2-5, with 7 bases lining up with TRBD1. V gave up 3 bases and J gave up 2 bases; unmatched junction bases: 9. The germline V gene has CDR1 DFQATT and CDR2 SNEGSKA (reference sequence). This CDR3 is built from 15 residues. CDR3 amino acids: CSASFVGTVQETQYF. CDR3 DNA sequence: TGCAGTGCTAGCTTTGTCGGGACAGTACAAGAGACCCAGTACTTC.

A few counts support this clonotype. V and J are TRBV12-3 or TRBV12-4 and TRBJ2-3; D is ambiguous. V was pared by 6 bases and J by 10 bases, with 14 bases between. This CDR3 region has 12 residues. CDR3 in amino acids: CASRVVKGAQYF. In DNA, the CDR3 is TGTGCCAGCAGGGTAGTGAAGGGCGCGCAGTATTTT.

This clonotype was seen a few times. The junction and the germline gene differ at one end; a read error may be behind it. The chain couples TRBV12-3 or TRBV12-4 to TRBJ2-3, with D tentatively TRBD2 (6 bases). This CDR3 is built from 14 residues. Written as DNA, the CDR3 is TGTGCCAGCAGGACGGGACTGCAGGCAGATGCGCAGTATTTT. As protein: CASRTGLQADAQYF.

The sample holds a few counts of this clonotype. The chain couples TRBV10-3 to TRBJ1-1, with D hard to call. This CDR3 is 13 amino acids long. Germline V CDR1 and CDR2: ENHRY, SYGVKD. With 4 bases removed from V and 0 bases from J, the gap between germline ends came to 6 bases. CDR3 DNA sequence: TGTGCCATCAGTGCCCAACTGAACACTGAAGCTTTCTTT. Its protein product is CAISAQLNTEAFF.

This clonotype was observed a handful of times. The V gene is TRBV29-1, the J gene TRBJ2-7; D possibly matches TRBD1 or TRBD2 (7 bases each). The CDR3 has 14 amino acids. Germline loops: CDR1 SQVTM, CDR2 ANQGSEA. V lost 4 bases and J 3 bases, leaving 16 bases between the germline ends. CDR3 sequence reads: CSVGPGGVDYEQYF. CDR3 bases: TGCAGCGTTGGCCCAGGGGGGGTTGACTACGAGCAGTACTTC.

The chain links TRBV10-3 to TRBJ1-4, with TRBD1 identical over 9 bases. The trim removed 5 bases at V and 8 bases at J, leaving 6 bases unmatched. This CDR3 comprises 14 residues. Germline CDR1 reads ENHRY; CDR2 reads SYGVKD. CDR3 coding DNA: TGTGCCATCAGTCCCGACAGGGGGTACGAAAAACTGTTTTTT. This encodes CAISPDRGYEKLFF.

The chain is built from TRBV6-6 and TRBJ2-3; TRBD2 agrees at 9 bases. This CDR3 comprises 15 residues. The junction had 8 bases not matched to a gene; V was cut back by 6 bases and J by 4 bases. Looked up from germline, CDR1 is MNHNY and CDR2 is SVGAGI (reference sequence). The CDR3 loop is CASRISGRRADTQYF. As DNA, the CDR3 is TGTGCCAGCAGGATTAGCGGGAGACGGGCAGATACGCAGTATTTT.